This T cell receptor (beta chain) was identified during a study of graft-versus-host responses after intestinal transplantation. Whole-study context: Every recipient had anti-thymocyte globulin induction and about three years of tacrolimus plus steroids. Study-level findings and limits: With peak circulating GvH clone levels came an association with early post-transplant HvG declines. High graft-versus-host to host-versus-graft clonal ratios were found in allografts of patients who had graft-donor T cell macrochimerism. The marrow of recipients harbored GvH clones, and ileum or blood showed some of them first.

Generated by immunoSEQ multiplex PCR, the TCRdb table keeps only in-frame clones and is missing some. The data contain over 100,000 clones, around 94% of them seen just once; the ten biggest clones take up more than 0.95%. As to this clone: What it recognizes is unknown.

Germline V gene sequence: CDR1 MNHEY, CDR2 SMNVEV (reference sequence). The ends were cut back, 3 bases at V and 0 bases at J, with 12 bases in the middle. The CDR3 is made up of 15 amino acids. Source: unstimulated CD8+ T cells sorted from spleen or lymph node cells, taken before transplant. This chain joins TRBV27 and TRBJ2-7; tentative D call: TRBD2 (6 bases). The TCR originated in a human donor who was the organ donor for an intestinal transplant. The CDR3 spells CASSFDSGTSYEQYF. The CDR3 nucleotides read TGTGCCAGCAGTTTCGATAGCGGCACCTCCTACGAGCAGTACTTC.